The 24 T cell receptor beta chains given below trace back to one sample, sequenced in a study of identical twins. From the 5' RACE reads, TCRdb called clonotypes with MiXCR, one entry per CDR3 protein. This table holds 460,000 or so distinct CDR3 sequences, about 14% found once. This sample was also put to use in a study of yellow fever vaccine responses in identical twins.

Sequenced sample: CD4+ T cells sorted from blood. Every receptor here comes from a woman between 18 and 29 years old in good health.

This clonotype was counted a few times. The chain couples TRBV25-1 to TRBJ2-5, with 11 bases lining up with TRBD2. This CDR3 region has 16 residues. V dropped 6 bases and J dropped 2; count of bases not matched to a gene: 8. In germline, CDR1 is MGHDK, CDR2 SYGVNS. This CDR3 reads CASSPFASGGQETQYF. In nucleotides, the CDR3 is TGTGCCAGCAGCCCGTTTGCTAGCGGGGGGCAAGAGACCCAGTACTTC.

This clonotype has at least ten counts. V and J are TRBV2 and TRBJ2-7, with D possibly matching TRBD1 (6 bases). The CDR3 has 12 residues. Trimming took off 8 bases at V and 3 bases at J, with 11 bases between the two ends. The germline V gene encodes CDR1 SNHLY and CDR2 FYNNEI. CDR3 DNA: TGTGCCAGCGAAGGACAGTACTACGAGCAGTACTTC. This encodes CASEGQYYEQYF.

The V call is TRBV15, the J call TRBJ2-3, with D perhaps assigned TRBD1 or TRBD2 (6 bases each). The V gene lost 6 bases and the J gene lost 1 base, with 11 bases spanning the gap. The CDR3 is 14 residues long. CDR1 LNHNV and CDR2 YYDKDF come from the germline V gene (reference sequence). CDR3 in DNA: TGTGCCACCAGTAAGGGGGAGGGCACAGATACGCAGTATTTT. This gives the protein CATSKGEGTDTQYF.

This chain connects TRBV12-3 or TRBV12-4 to TRBJ2-5; D is undetermined. The CDR3 consists of 15 residues. Trimming took off 4 bases at V and 3 bases at J, with 15 bases between the two ends. The CDR3 is CASSSLFGGKETQYF. The CDR3 DNA follows: TGTGCCAGCAGTTCCCTCTTCGGCGGAAAAGAGACCCAGTACTTC.

This clonotype was observed a handful of times. This CDR3 reads CAINSGTGRGEQFF. The CDR3 DNA reads as TGTGCCATCAACTCCGGGACAGGTCGTGGTGAGCAGTTCTTC. The rearrangement joins TRBV10-3 to TRBJ2-1, with 8 bases that match TRBD1. Germline values: CDR1 ENHRY, CDR2 SYGVKD. The length of the CDR3 is 14 residues. J was trimmed by 9 bases and V by 7 bases; bases with no gene match: 11.

Here the CDR3 reads CASKQAGGPEETQYF. CDR3 DNA: TGCGCCAGCAAACAAGCGGGGGGGCCGGAGGAGACCCAGTACTTC. The V call is TRBV5-1, the J call TRBJ2-5, with TRBD2 matching 10 bases. The CDR3 has 15 amino acids. V lost 6 bases, J lost 5 bases, and 10 bases stayed unmatched. Germline values: CDR1 SGHRS, CDR2 YFSETQ.

This clonotype was picked up a small number of times. The V call is TRBV5-1, the J call TRBJ2-1; TRBD1 is a possible D gene (6 bases). This CDR3 has 16 amino acids. V lost 2 bases, J lost 0 bases, and 12 bases lay in between. The germline V gene encodes CDR1 SGHRS and CDR2 YFSETQ. CDR3 sequence: CASSLTGKSSYNEQFF. The CDR3 DNA is TGCGCCAGCAGCTTAACAGGGAAGAGCTCCTACAATGAGCAGTTCTTC.

The V gene is TRBV6-1, the J gene TRBJ2-3, with a possible D match to TRBD1 (5 bases). This CDR3 region has 11 residues. V was trimmed by 8 bases and J by 4 bases, leaving 7 bases between them. Germline V gene lookup returns CDR1 MNHNS and CDR2 SASEGT. CDR3 DNA: TGTGCCAGCGGACATGCAGATACGCAGTATTTT. Encoded protein: CASGHADTQYF.

This clonotype was detected a few times. The rearrangement joins TRBV29-1 to TRBJ2-3; 7 positions match TRBD1. This CDR3 is built from 13 residues. CDR1 is SQVTM, CDR2 ANQGSEA, per germline. The CDR3 region is CSVKGQHTDTQYF. The CDR3 nucleotides are TGCAGTGTGAAGGGACAGCACACAGATACGCAGTATTTT.

The chain combines TRBV10-3 with TRBJ2-1; no firm D call. V lost 0 bases, J lost 8 bases, and 14 bases lay in between. Germline loops: CDR1 ENHRY, CDR2 SYGVKD. The CDR3 runs 15 residues. The CDR3 nucleotides read TGTGCCATCAGTGAGTCGGGCGCCGGCCGCGATGAGCAGTTCTTC. It yields the protein CAISESGAGRDEQFF.

This clonotype was counted between two and nine times. The chain employs TRBV6-2 or TRBV6-3 and TRBJ2-7, with D perhaps TRBD2 (6 bases). Per the germline V gene, CDR1 is MNHEY and CDR2 is SVGEGT. Trimming took 6 bases from V and 0 from J, leaving 15 bases between them. The CDR3 extends over 15 amino acids. CDR3 loop: CASSHGGLRSYEQYF. In DNA form, the CDR3 reads TGTGCCAGCAGCCACGGGGGACTCCGCTCCTACGAGCAGTACTTC.

This chain uses TRBV29-1 with TRBJ2-2; D may be TRBD1 (5 bases). V was clipped by 5 bases and J by 2 bases, with 12 bases between them. The CDR3 spans 14 residues. CDR1 and CDR2 (germline): SQVTM, ANQGSEA. The CDR3 is CSVSTDSNTGELFF. Here the CDR3 DNA reads TGCAGCGTTTCTACCGACAGTAACACCGGGGAGCTGTTTTTT.

This clonotype has just a few counts. The gene calls are TRBV7-2 and TRBJ1-1, with D possibly being TRBD1 (5 bases). The CDR3 is made up of 16 amino acids. Germline V gives CDR1 SGHTA, CDR2 FQGNSA. V gave up 1 base and J gave up 0 bases, with 12 bases separating them. The CDR3 sequence: CASSLEEGYVNTEAFF. In DNA form, the CDR3 reads TGTGCCAGCAGCTTAGAGGAGGGGTATGTGAACACTGAAGCTTTCTTT.

V and J are TRBV6-1 and TRBJ2-1; TRBD2 matches 9 bases. Germline V gene sequence: CDR1 MNHNS, CDR2 SASEGT. The CDR3 runs 16 residues. Trimming at V came to 8 bases and at J to 9 bases, leaving 17 bases not matched to a gene. The CDR3 DNA reads as TGTGCCAGCTCCCCAGGGGGAGCGGGGGGCCGGGGTGAGCAGTTCTTC. Translating it yields CASSPGGAGGRGEQFF.

This clonotype was seen ten or more times. The chain employs TRBV12-3 or TRBV12-4 and TRBJ1-1; 9 positions agree with TRBD1. The length of the CDR3 is 14 residues. With V trimmed by 6 bases and J by 6 bases, 8 bases remained unmatched. CDR3 nucleotide sequence: TGTGCCAGCAGCCTTCCGGGACAGGGACCTGAAGCTTTCTTT. It encodes CASSLPGQGPEAFF.

The chain uses TRBV12-3 or TRBV12-4 and TRBJ2-3; possible D gene TRBD2, 6 bases. V was trimmed by 3 bases and J by 3 bases, leaving 13 bases between them. The CDR3 extends over 15 amino acids. DNA of the CDR3: TGTGCCAGCAGTTTTCGGGGGATAAAGACAGATACGCAGTATTTT. The encoded protein is CASSFRGIKTDTQYF.

The genes are TRBV12-3 or TRBV12-4 and TRBJ2-2; perhaps TRBD2 as D (6 bases). The CDR3 has 14 residues. V lost 7 bases, J lost 4 bases, and 13 bases lay in between. CDR3 region: CASNYGGSTGELFF. For the CDR3, the DNA is TGTGCCAGCAACTACGGGGGAAGCACCGGGGAGCTGTTTTTT.

V is TRBV12-3 or TRBV12-4 and J is TRBJ1-2; the D gene is possibly TRBD1 (6 bases). The CDR3 spans 14 residues. The V gene lost 4 bases and the J gene lost 7 bases, with 16 bases spanning the gap. The CDR3 DNA follows: TGTGCCAGCAGTTACAGGGTGGTTTCGGGTGGCTACACCTTC. Its protein is CASSYRVVSGGYTF.

This clonotype was seen a handful of times. This sequence joins TRBV4-3 and TRBJ2-3; D call uncertain. The germline CDR1 and CDR2 sequences are LGHNA and YSLEER. This CDR3 region has 15 residues. Trimming cost V 0 bases and J 2 bases, with 9 bases left between them. The CDR3 bases are TGCGCCAGCAGCCAAGAAGGTGGTCCCACAGATACGCAGTATTTT. It is translated as CASSQEGGPTDTQYF.

This clonotype was recorded at least ten times. The J gene is TRBJ1-3, the V gene TRBV4-3; 7 nucleotides line up with TRBD1. There are 19 residues in the CDR3. Germline lookup yields CDR1 LGHNA and CDR2 YSLEER. V lost 0 bases and J lost 0; bases outside the gene matches: 11. CDR3 DNA: TGCGCCAGCAGCCAAGACGCCGATTGGGACAGCCCCTCTGGAAACACCATATATTTT. Translated, it gives CASSQDADWDSPSGNTIYF.

This clonotype was counted a few times. V gene TRBV12-3 or TRBV12-4 combines with J gene TRBJ2-1; 9 bases are shared with TRBD2. The CDR3 has 19 amino acids. J lost 4 bases, V lost 2 bases, and 15 bases had no gene match. The CDR3 sequence: CASSLKSAVIAGGYNEQFF. For the CDR3, the DNA is TGTGCCAGCAGTTTAAAATCGGCGGTGATTGCGGGGGGGTACAATGAGCAGTTCTTC.

The genes are TRBV15 and TRBJ2-1; 9 bases match TRBD2. Germline CDR1 LNHNV, CDR2 YYDKDF (reference sequence). J lost 10 bases, V lost 8 bases, and 15 bases had no gene match. This CDR3 spans 15 amino acids. The CDR3 DNA is TGTGCCACCGAACATAGCGGGGGCCCACGAAGGGAGCAGTTCTTC. This gives the protein CATEHSGGPRREQFF. Full variable domain (rest looked up from reference TRBV15 and TRBJ2-1): DAMVIQNPRYQVTQFGKPVTLSCSQTLNHNVMYWYQQKSSQAPKLLFHYYDKDFNNEADTPDNFQSRRPNTSFCFLDIRSPGLGDTAMYLCATEHSGGPRREQFFGPGTRLTVL.

V gene TRBV7-9 combines with J gene TRBJ2-1, with unresolved D. Germline V CDR1 and CDR2: SEHNR, FQNEAQ (reference sequence). V was trimmed by 1 base and J by 9 bases, leaving 7 bases between them. This CDR3 is built from 12 residues. CDR3 sequence: CASSLETLEQFF. As DNA, the CDR3 is TGTGCCAGCAGCTTAGAGACTCTTGAGCAGTTCTTC.

This sequence joins TRBV3-1 and TRBJ1-2, with 11 nucleotides matching TRBD1. The CDR3 extends over 16 amino acids. The V gene end was trimmed by 1 base and the J gene end by 8 bases; junction bases not matched to a gene: 9. CDR1 and CDR2 (germline): LGHDT, YNNKEL (reference sequence). This chain's CDR3 is CASSQVAGQGAKGYTF. CDR3 coding DNA: TGTGCCAGCAGCCAAGTTGCCGGACAGGGGGCGAAAGGCTACACCTTC.